This T cell receptor beta chain is drawn from a study of blood T cell repertoires in COVID-19. Study information: Researchers got acute and convalescent COVID-19 samples from the United States, Italy and Spain. Nucleic acid was either cDNA or gDNA, and it came from T cells, B-cell-depleted T cells, or PBMCs.

Study processing details: Using reference gene primer amplification, nucleated cell counts were estimated. Profiled with immunoSEQ multiplex PCR; TCRdb holds only in-frame clones, not every one. V, J and clone size are those of that table, while D and trimming were read from the DNA. The table has a few hundred thousand clones, about 86% seen once. Trimming pared 7 bases from V and 2 bases from J, leaving 14 bases between. CDR3 length: 14 residues. Germline-derived CDR1 and CDR2 are SGDLS and YYNGEE. This rearrangement joins TRBV9 to TRBJ2-3; perhaps TRBD2 as D (5 bases). The material sequenced was peripheral blood. The clonotype comes from a young man with active or convalescent COVID-19. The CDR3 loop is CASGHGENTDTQYF. As DNA, the CDR3 is TGTGCCAGCGGGCACGGGGAGAACACAGATACGCAGTATTTT.